This paragraph covers one T cell receptor (beta chain) sequence. This clone was seen a handful of times. What this receptor recognizes is not known. Nothing much larger sits one base from this clone, and base qualities are not available. In Seattle, one collaborating source enrolled patients while the infection was active and tracked those patients longitudinally over the course of disease. Each collaborating institution followed its own protocols to collect whole blood in K2EDTA tubes. For TCRbeta analysis, collaborator samples were shipped as frozen whole blood, as isolated PBMCs, or as DNA extracted from either sample type. This entry comes from a study of blood T cell repertoires in COVID-19 (dated by TCRdb to 2018 to 2021). Some background on the complete study: Samples covering the acute and convalescent phases of COVID-19 were provided by collaborators in the United States, Italy and Spain. The prospective study material was composed of cDNA or gDNA derived from T cells, B-cell-depleted T cells, or PBMCs. The dataset comprised deeply sampled blood TCRbeta repertoires from subjects exposed to, actively infected with, or recovered from COVID-19. The repertoires were released in a freely available public database meant as a resource for research on the immune response to SARS-CoV-2. Samples came from the ongoing ImmuneRACE study (first 160 participants) plus 1,254 subjects from 6 global collaborators. A de-identified subject ID, COVID-19 status, age in years and sex were almost always included in the sample metadata. Where available, HLA class I and class II types were taken from metadata supplied by the sample provider and were not determined by assay-based typing. Here is what the overall study found, with its caveats: Clinical and demographic metadata were provided uncurated, with the amount varying by source and participant.

The CDR3 contains 15 residues, cysteine and phenylalanine counted. Only the CDR3 portion is preserved as DNA: 45 bases, with reading frame beginning at the first base. V is pared back by 5 bases and J by 0 bases, with 12 bases lying between the germline termini. The CDR1 and CDR2 encoded by the germline V gene are MRHNA and SNTAGT. TCRbeta CDR3 regions were amplified from genomic DNA using the immunoSEQ Assay, a bias-controlled multiplex PCR. As for the original processing: Within the assay, amplification of reference gene primers was used to estimate how many nucleated cells each sample contained. To quantify the absolute abundance of each unique TCRbeta CDR3 rearrangement, sequence reads were collapsed and filtered. For each sample, productive Simpson clonality was calculated as the square root of Simpson's diversity index over productive rearrangements. Drawn from immuneACCESS, this table holds only the in-frame rearrangements with V and J called that TCRdb kept. Clones are partly lost; checked studies trace under half to an unresolved V gene and leave the rest unexplained. V, J and clone size are those of that table, while D and trimming were read from the DNA. A total of roughly 380,000 clones appear in this sample, approximately 89% of them only once. The leading ten clones occupy about 1.4% of the sample.

The sequenced sample consisted of peripheral blood. The sequence was collected from a middle-aged woman with COVID-19, enrolled during active disease. This receptor chain uses TRBV6-4 and TRBJ2-3, with an unclear D gene assignment. The CDR3 in this case is CASSTQASSTDTQYF. The nucleotide sequence reads as follows: TGTGCCAGCAGTACGCAGGCATCTAGCACAGATACGCAGTATTTT.